The clone carrying this TCR beta chain appeared many times. What it binds is not known. The germline gene is not matched at one end of the junction; a read error may be the cause. The sample comes from a study of T cells in Graves' hyperthyroidism and ophthalmopathy. Study-level information: Peripheral blood specimens were obtained at initial diagnosis, prior to any treatment.

Findings of the study overall: The blood repertoire included most of the expanded thyroid clonotypes above 0.001.

No ophthalmopathy progression within 18 months constituted stable Graves' hyperthyroidism. Amplified TCR beta CDR3 regions came from RNA transcripts. The HTBI set primed first-round TCR CDR3 RT-PCR. From the multiplex PCR reads, TCRdb called clonotypes with MiXCR, one entry per CDR3 protein. The table shows about 740,000 distinct CDR3 sequences, with roughly 15% occurring only once. This clonotype was obtained from a woman aged 18-29 years with Graves' hyperthyroidism. The sequencing sample was made of blood.

The CDR3 loop reads CASREGGNEQFF. The CDR3, as DNA: TGTGCCAGCAGAGAAGGGGGGAATGAGCAGTTCTTC. V and J are TRBV2 and TRBJ2-1; D may match TRBD1 or TRBD2 (6 bases each). The CDR3 runs to 12 residues. Germline lookup yields CDR1 SNHLY and CDR2 FYNNEI.